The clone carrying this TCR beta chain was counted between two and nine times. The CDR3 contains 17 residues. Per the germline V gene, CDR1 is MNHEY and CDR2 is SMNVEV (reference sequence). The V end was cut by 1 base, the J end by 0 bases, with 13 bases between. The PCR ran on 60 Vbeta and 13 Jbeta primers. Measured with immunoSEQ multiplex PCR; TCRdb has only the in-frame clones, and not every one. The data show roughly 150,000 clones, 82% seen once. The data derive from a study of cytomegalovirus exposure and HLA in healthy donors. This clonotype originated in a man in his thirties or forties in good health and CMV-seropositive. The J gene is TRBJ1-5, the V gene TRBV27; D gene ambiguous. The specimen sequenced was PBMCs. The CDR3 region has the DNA TGTGCCAGCAGTTTATATTACGGCAGACATAGCAATCAGCCCCAGCATTTT. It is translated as CASSLYYGRHSNQPQHF.